The rows below give T cell receptor beta chains drawn from one sample of a study of prognosis after radiotherapy for stage I lung cancer. TCRdb re-called the multiplex PCR reads through MiXCR, storing one row per CDR3 protein. The data contain more than 30,000 distinct CDR3 sequences, around 40% of them singletons. The material sequenced was PBMCs, taken before or after stereotactic body radiation therapy (not recorded which). These receptors all come from a donor of 50 years or more with non-small cell lung cancer. Both conserved end residues are part of each CDR3. Fields, in order: V gene, J gene, clone size, D gene, CDR3 DNA, CDR3 protein. D genes are given only for firm matches. Clone size is not always given. Where it is, it says once, few, many or a class for expanded clones.

>TRBV28|TRBJ1-5|-|-
TGTGCCAGCAGTTTCTGGTACACAGAGTGTCAGCCCCAGCATTTT
CASSFWYTECQPQHF
>TRBV6-1|TRBJ1-2|-|TRBD1
TGTGCCAGCATGCAAAACAGGGGGCAGAACTATGGCTACACCTTC
CASMQNRGQNYGYTF
>TRBV9|TRBJ1-1|many|-
TGTGCCAGCAGCGTAGAAGTGCGGGGAGTAAACACTGAAGCTTTCTTT
CASSVEVRGVNTEAFF
>TRBV6-9|TRBJ2-7|-|TRBD1
TGTGCCAGCAGTTCAACGCCCGGGACAGGGTACAATGAGCAGTACTTC
CASSSTPGTGYNEQYF
>TRBV19|TRBJ2-1|many|-
TGTGCCAGTAGTCCGCAGCCCGCGGGGAACACATACAATGAGCAGTTCTTC
CASSPQPAGNTYNEQFF
>TRBV6-1|TRBJ1-5|many|-
TGTGCCAGCAGTGAAGAGGCTGGTCAGCCCCAGCATTTT
CASSEEAGQPQHF
>TRBV6-1|TRBJ1-4|-|-
TGTGCCAGCAGAGCGACCGGTAGAGGACTGAGAAGGCGCTTCGGGGAAAAACTGTTTTTT
CASRATGRGLRRRFGEKLFF
>TRBV30|TRBJ1-1|many|TRBD1
TGTGCCTGGTCCTCTTCCGGGACAGCAAACACTGAAGCTTTCTTT
CAWSSSGTANTEAFF
>TRBV6-1|TRBJ2-6|many|-
TGTGCCAGCAGGGAGACAGCCGGGGCCAACGTCCTGACTTTC
CASRETAGANVLTF
>TRBV6-1|TRBJ1-4|many|TRBD1
TGTGCCAGCAGTGGACAGGGGGCAACTAATGAAAAACTGTTTTTT
CASSGQGATNEKLFF
>TRBV20-1|TRBJ1-2|-|-
TGCAGTGCTATTCCGGCAGGGAGGGACTATTGCTACACCTTC
CSAIPAGRDYCYTF
>TRBV6-1|TRBJ1-2|-|-
TGTGCCAGCAATTGGCAGAGGCACAACTATGGCTACACCTTC
CASNWQRHNYGYTF
>TRBV14|TRBJ1-5|-|-
TGCGCCAGCAGCCAAGATCGAGGTTCGATCAATCAGCCCCAGCATTTT
CASSQDRGSINQPQHF
>TRBV6-1|TRBJ1-4|many|-
TGTGCCAGCGGGCCGGGCCCGGCTAATGAAAAACTGTTTTTT
CASGPGPANEKLFF
>TRBV5-5|TRBJ2-2|many|-
TGTGCCAGCAGCTTGGTTAGCGAGGGGGACACCGGGGAGCTGTTTTTT
CASSLVSEGDTGELFF
>TRBV11-3|TRBJ1-2|-|TRBD1
TGTGCCAGCAGCTCCCCCCGTTGGGCGGACAGGGGATCTTGCAGCTACACCTTC
CASSSPRWADRGSCSYTF
>TRBV24-1|TRBJ2-2|many|-
TGTGCCACCCTTGACACCTACATCGGGGAGCTGTTTTTT
CATLDTYIGELFF
>TRBV19|TRBJ1-2|many|-
TGTGCCAGTAGTGGCCGACAGGATGGAAGGTATGGCTACACCTTC
CASSGRQDGRYGYTF
>TRBV4-3|TRBJ2-7|-|-
TGCGCCAGCAGCCAAGATCGCTGGACACGGAGTACGTGGTACTTC
CASSQDRWTRSTWYF
>TRBV12-3/TRBV12-4|TRBJ2-4|many|-
TGTGCCAGCAGTTCCGCGGGGGCAGGGGAGAGTTGGGGCAAAAACATTCAGTACTTC
CASSSAGAGESWGKNIQYF
>TRBV13|TRBJ1-6|-|TRBD1
TGTGCCAGCAGCTCACCGGGACAGGGAAATTCACCCCTCCACTTT
CASSSPGQGNSPLHF
>TRBV18|TRBJ2-3|many|TRBD1
TGTGCCAGCTCACCACGCACAGGGGTGGTGGCAGATACGCAGTATTTT
CASSPRTGVVADTQYF
>TRBV5-1|TRBJ1-6|many|-
TGCGCCAGCAGCTTGTCAGGGCAATCGGGTTCACCCCTCCACTTT
CASSLSGQSGSPLHF
>TRBV24-1|TRBJ2-6|many|-
TGTGCCACCAGTGCGTCGCAGGGAAGCTCTGGGGCCAACGTCCTGACTTTC
CATSASQGSSGANVLTF
>TRBV30|TRBJ1-6|many|-
TGTGCCTGGAGGCCACAAGCGAATTCACCCCTCCACTTT
CAWRPQANSPLHF
>TRBV5-1|TRBJ2-2|-|-
TGCGCCAGCAGGCAGGGACGGGGGGCAACCGGGGAGCTGTTTTTT
CASRQGRGATGELFF
>TRBV5-1|TRBJ2-1|many|TRBD1
TGCGCCAGCAGCCTACAGGGGGCCCGGGACTACAATGAGCAGTTCTTC
CASSLQGARDYNEQFF
>TRBV20-1|TRBJ2-7|medium-sized|-
TGCAGTGCTAGCCCGAACCGCTACGAGCAGTACTTC
CSASPNRYEQYF
>TRBV28|TRBJ2-1|-|TRBD2
TGTGCCAACAGTTCCCTCGGTGGCGGGAGGGCCAGGGAGCAATTCTTC
CANSSLGGGRAREQFF
>TRBV7-9|TRBJ2-1|many|TRBD1
TGTGCCAGCAGCTCGACAGGGAACGTTTACAATGAGCAGTTCTTC
CASSSTGNVYNEQFF
>TRBV11-2|TRBJ2-5|many|-
TGTGCCAGCAGCTTAACAAGGGCCGGGGAGACCCAGTACTTC
CASSLTRAGETQYF
>TRBV24-1|TRBJ1-2|few|-
TGTGCCACCAGTGATTGGCGGGATAACTATGGCTACACCTTC
CATSDWRDNYGYTF
>TRBV6-1|TRBJ1-3|many|-
TGTGCCAGCAGTCACCAGAGGTTTGGAAACACCATATATTTT
CASSHQRFGNTIYF
>TRBV3-1|TRBJ2-1|many|-
TGTGCCAGCAGCCAAGGAGGTGGGGGCTATGAGCAGTTCTTC
CASSQGGGGYEQFF
>TRBV6-1|TRBJ1-1|many|-
TGTGCCAGCAAATATGGCAGGGAAGCTTTCTTT
CASKYGREAFF
>TRBV4-1|TRBJ2-3|-|-
TGCGCAAGCAGCCAAGATCGGGCAGGGATCAGCGTGGCAGATAAGCAGTATTTT
CASSQDRAGISVADKQYF
>TRBV9|TRBJ2-7|-|-
TGTGCCAGCAGCGTATCTCCAGCGGAGTCCCACGAGCAGTACTTC
CASSVSPAESHEQYF
>TRBV6-2/TRBV6-3|TRBJ1-5|-|TRBD1
TGTGCCAGCAATACCCCCGGGACAGGACGCGATCCCCAGCATTTT
CASNTPGTGRDPQHF
>TRBV30|TRBJ1-4|many|-
TGTGCCTGGAGTGTCACCTATAATGAAAAACTGTTTTTT
CAWSVTYNEKLFF
>TRBV7-8|TRBJ2-2|-|-
TGTGCCAGCAGCTTAGGGCCCTTAAACACCGGGGAGCTGTTTTTT
CASSLGPLNTGELFF
>TRBV19|TRBJ1-2|many|-
TGTGCCAGTAGTACCGTGGGATTTGGCTACACCTTC
CASSTVGFGYTF
>TRBV28|TRBJ2-1|many|TRBD1
TGTGCCAGCGGTTACAGGGGCCCCTACAATGAGCAGTTCTTC
CASGYRGPYNEQFF
>TRBV4-1|TRBJ2-5|-|-
TGCGCCAGCAGCCGCTCTTTTGGGAACCAAGAGACCCAGTACTTC
CASSRSFGNQETQYF
>TRBV2|TRBJ2-2|once|-
TGTGCCAGCAGTGACTACTGGAGGTTGTACACCGGGGAGCTGTTTTTT
CASSDYWRLYTGELFF
>TRBV5-1|TRBJ1-4|many|-
TGCGCCAGCAGCTTGTGGGATCACAGGGAACCTAATGAAAAACTGTTTTTT
CASSLWDHREPNEKLFF
>TRBV2|TRBJ1-2|-|-
TGTGCCAGCAGTGGAGGGATGGCCAACTATGGCTACACCTTC
CASSGGMANYGYTF
>TRBV7-9|TRBJ1-1|-|TRBD1
TGTGCCAGCAGCGCGCAGACAGGGAGATACACTGAAGCTTTCTTT
CASSAQTGRYTEAFF
>TRBV2|TRBJ1-1|once|-
TGTGCCAGCAGTATTGGACAGTGCTCGGAGACTGAAGCTTTCTTT
CASSIGQCSETEAFF
>TRBV7-2|TRBJ2-7|many|-
TGTGCCAGCAGCTTAGTCAGGAACTCCTACGAGCAGTACTTC
CASSLVRNSYEQYF
>TRBV6-1|TRBJ2-3|-|TRBD1
TGTGCCAGCAGTGAGGTGACAGGGGGCGGCACAGATACGCGGTATTTT
CASSEVTGGGTDTRYF
>TRBV19|TRBJ2-5|many|-
TGTGCCAGTAGTGACCGGGACATCCTGGGGGAGACCCAGTACTTC
CASSDRDILGETQYF
>TRBV5-1|TRBJ2-2|-|-
TGCGCCAGCAGCCCAGGAGCTTCCGCGAACACCGGGGAGCTGTTTTTT
CASSPGASANTGELFF